Below are 11 T cell receptor beta chains sequenced from a single sample in a study of PD-1 blockade in classical Hodgkin lymphoma. Profiling relied on immunoSEQ multiplex PCR, and the TCRdb table lists in-frame clones only, not all of them. This table has 20,000 to 25,000 clones, 80% appearing once. Each patient experienced a relapse that followed autologous stem cell transplantation, and brentuximab vedotin exposure varied. The sample consisted of peripheral blood mononuclear cells (PBMCs), taken before the second cycle of nivolumab. Source of these receptors: a human donor with classical Hodgkin lymphoma.

This sequence joins TRBV5-1 and TRBJ1-3; D call uncertain. Trimming took off 7 bases at V and 4 bases at J, with 12 bases between the two ends. The CDR3 totals 13 residues. Looked up from germline, CDR1 is SGHRS and CDR2 is YFSETQ. CDR3 DNA: TGCGCCAGCCGCGAAGTGAACGGAAACACCATATATTTT. It yields the protein CASREVNGNTIYF.

In this sample, this clone turned up a few times. The chain recombines TRBV9 with TRBJ1-1, with unresolved D. This CDR3 is built from 15 residues. Trimming took off 0 bases at V and 1 base at J, with 10 bases between the two ends. The germline CDR1 and CDR2 sequences are SGDLS and YYNGEE. CDR3 DNA sequence: TGTGCCAGCAGCGTAGGGGTGGGTCAGAACACTGAAGCTTTCTTT. Protein: CASSVGVGQNTEAFF.

V gene TRBV2 combines with J gene TRBJ2-3; no definite D call. The CDR3 runs to 13 residues. Trimming left V 7 bases short and J 1 base short, with 9 bases between. Germline values: CDR1 SNHLY, CDR2 FYNNEI. CDR3 amino acids: CASNRLGTDTQYF. The DNA for the CDR3 is TGTGCCAGCAACCGACTCGGCACAGATACGCAGTATTTT.

The table lists this clone with a few counts. The V gene is TRBV28, the J gene TRBJ1-1; TRBD1 aligns across 9 bases. Per the germline V gene, CDR1 is MDHEN and CDR2 is SYDVKM. Trimming cost V 6 bases and J 1 base; bases outside gene matches: 3. CDR3 length equals 14 residues. This CDR3 is CASRGGQGNTEAFF. Here the CDR3 DNA reads TGTGCCAGCAGGGGGGGACAGGGGAACACTGAAGCTTTCTTT. The full variable domain, completed using reference TRBV28 and TRBJ1-1, is DVKVTQSSRYLVKRTGEKVFLECVQDMDHENMFWYRQDPGLGLRLIYFSYDVKMKEKGDIPEGYSVSREKKERFSLILESASTNQTSMYLCASRGGQGNTEAFFGQGTRLTVV.

The chain links TRBV2 to TRBJ1-4, with D uncertain. This CDR3 is built from 13 residues. Germline values: CDR1 SNHLY, CDR2 FYNNEI. Trimming took off 8 bases at V and 6 bases at J, with 13 bases between the two ends. In DNA form, the CDR3 reads TGTGCCAGCCGGGTGCTATCCGATGAAAAACTGTTTTTT. Translation: CASRVLSDEKLFF.

The chain links TRBV18 to TRBJ2-3; D gene uncertain. The CDR3 loop spans 16 amino acids. Germline CDR1 reads KGHSH; CDR2 reads LQKENI. V shed 0 bases and J shed 4 bases, with 14 bases lying between them. The CDR3 DNA reads TGTGCCAGCTCACCACCGACTCTCGGGTCACCAGATACGCAGTATTTT. Amino acids: CASSPPTLGSPDTQYF. Filled out from reference TRBV18 and TRBJ2-3, the complete variable domain reads NAGVMQNPRHLVRRRGQEARLRCSPMKGHSHVYWYRQLPEEGLKFMVYLQKENIIDESGMPKERFSAEFPKEGPSILRIQQVVRGDSAAYFCASSPPTLGSPDTQYFGPGTRLTVL.

The chain carries TRBV18 and TRBJ2-7; weak D call: TRBD2 (5 bases). The CDR3 contains 13 residues. V lost 6 bases and J 0 bases, leaving 9 bases between the germline ends. Looked up from germline, CDR1 is KGHSH and CDR2 is LQKENI. CDR3 residues: CASSPGISYEQYF. Written as DNA, the CDR3 is TGTGCCAGCTCTCCCGGGATCTCCTACGAGCAGTACTTC. Full variable domain (missing parts from reference TRBV18 and TRBJ2-7): NAGVMQNPRHLVRRRGQEARLRCSPMKGHSHVYWYRQLPEEGLKFMVYLQKENIIDESGMPKERFSAEFPKEGPSILRIQQVVRGDSAAYFCASSPGISYEQYFGPGTRLTVT.

The chain combines TRBV4-1 with TRBJ2-7; TRBD1 matches at 8 bases. This CDR3 spans 14 amino acids. The germline V gene encodes CDR1 MGHRA and CDR2 YSYEKL. V shed 4 bases, J shed 5 bases, and the junction held 7 bases outside the gene matches. CDR3 nucleotides: TGCGCCAGCAGCCCCCAGGGGGCTGTCGACGAGCAGTACTTC. Residues: CASSPQGAVDEQYF.

The chain uses TRBV28 and TRBJ1-4; D might be TRBD1 (5 bases). CDR1 and CDR2 from the germline V gene are MDHEN and SYDVKM. CDR3 length: 15 residues. V lost 5 bases, J lost 5 bases, and 15 bases lay in between. CDR3 nucleotide sequence: TGTGCCAGCAGTGGGGGAGGGAGGGAGAATGAAAAACTGTTTTTT. As protein: CASSGGGRENEKLFF. The full variable domain, with the rest looked up from reference TRBV28 and TRBJ1-4, is DVKVTQSSRYLVKRTGEKVFLECVQDMDHENMFWYRQDPGLGLRLIYFSYDVKMKEKGDIPEGYSVSREKKERFSLILESASTNQTSMYLCASSGGGRENEKLFFGSGTQLSVL.

The genes are TRBV5-4 and TRBJ1-1; no clear D gene. The CDR3 contains 13 residues. The V end was cut by 7 bases, the J end by 3 bases, with 13 bases between. CDR1 is SGHNT, CDR2 YYREEE, per germline (reference sequence). DNA of the CDR3: TGTGCCAGCCTAAGAAGTCCCGACACTGAAGCTTTCTTT. Translating gives CASLRSPDTEAFF.

The chain has TRBV18 and TRBJ1-2; D call uncertain. Trimming stripped 2 bases from V and 7 bases from J, with 11 bases between. Germline CDR1 is KGHSH and CDR2 is LQKENI. This CDR3 contains 13 residues. CDR3 sequence: CASSPTNGFGYTF. The CDR3, as DNA: TGTGCCAGCTCACCAACCAACGGTTTTGGCTACACCTTC.